The present T cell receptor delta chain was sequenced within a study of human gamma delta and Vdelta1 T cells. Regarding the study as a whole: Delta One T cells were reportedly polyclonal and broadly cytotoxic against acute myeloid leukemia.

TCRdb used CATT to re-call clones from the PCR reads. The sample yields over 10,000 delta-chain clones, 40% to 60% seen once. In the case of this clone: Its antigen remains unknown.

Trimming took off 1 base at V and 8 bases at J, with 26 bases between the two ends. This CDR3 is built from 18 residues. CDR1 is TSWWSYY and CDR2 is QGS in the germline V gene. The TCR sequence derives from a human donor in good health. This chain links TRDV1 with TRDJ1; D is uncertain. Sequenced sample: Vdelta1 gamma-delta T cells from blood grown in culture (DOT cells). The CDR3 loop is CALGEPFLRPGMGTKLIF. CDR3 DNA sequence: TGTGCTCTTGGGGAACCCTTTTTACGGCCTGGCATGGGAACGAAACTCATCTTT.